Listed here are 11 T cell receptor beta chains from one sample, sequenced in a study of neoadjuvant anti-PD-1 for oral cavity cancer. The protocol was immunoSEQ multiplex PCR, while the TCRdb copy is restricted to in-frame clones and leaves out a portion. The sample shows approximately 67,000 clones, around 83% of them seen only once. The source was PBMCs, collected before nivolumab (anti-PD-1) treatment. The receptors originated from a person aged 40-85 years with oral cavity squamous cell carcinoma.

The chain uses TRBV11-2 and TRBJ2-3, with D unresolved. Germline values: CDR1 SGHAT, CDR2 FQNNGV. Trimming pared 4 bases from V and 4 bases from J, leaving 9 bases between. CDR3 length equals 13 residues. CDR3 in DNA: TGTGCCAGCAGCTATACTGGCGCAGATACGCAGTATTTT. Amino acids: CASSYTGADTQYF.

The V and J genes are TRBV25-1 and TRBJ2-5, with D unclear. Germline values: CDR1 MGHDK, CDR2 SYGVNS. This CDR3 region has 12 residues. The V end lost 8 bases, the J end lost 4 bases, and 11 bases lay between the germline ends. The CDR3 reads CASGVTRETQYF. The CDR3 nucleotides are TGTGCCAGCGGTGTAACGAGAGAGACCCAGTACTTC.

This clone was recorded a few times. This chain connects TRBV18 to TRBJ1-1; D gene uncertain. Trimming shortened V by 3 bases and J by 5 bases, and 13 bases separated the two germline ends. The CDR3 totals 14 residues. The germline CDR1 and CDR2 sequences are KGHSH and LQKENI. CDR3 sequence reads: CASSPPQTRTEAFF. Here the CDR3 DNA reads TGTGCCAGCTCACCGCCTCAGACCAGGACTGAAGCTTTCTTT.

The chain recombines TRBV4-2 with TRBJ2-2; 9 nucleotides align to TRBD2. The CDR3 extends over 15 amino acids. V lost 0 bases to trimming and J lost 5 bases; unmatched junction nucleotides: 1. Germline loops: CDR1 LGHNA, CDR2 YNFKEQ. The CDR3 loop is CASSQDSGGTGELFF. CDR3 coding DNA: TGTGCCAGCAGCCAAGATAGCGGGGGTACCGGGGAGCTGTTTTTT.

CDR3 amino acids: CASSPSWGAGAYEQYF. CDR3 sequence (DNA): TGTGCCAGCAGCCCCAGCTGGGGGGCGGGGGCCTACGAGCAGTACTTC. The rearrangement uses TRBV11-2 and TRBJ2-7, with D possibly TRBD2 on 7 matching bases. This CDR3 is built from 16 residues. Trimming removed 5 bases at V and 2 bases at J, with 19 bases between. Germline V gives CDR1 SGHAT, CDR2 FQNNGV.

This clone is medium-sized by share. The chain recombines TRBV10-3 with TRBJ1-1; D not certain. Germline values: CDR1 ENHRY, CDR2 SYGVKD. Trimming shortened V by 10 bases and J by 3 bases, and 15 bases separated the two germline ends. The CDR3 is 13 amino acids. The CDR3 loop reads CATWGTGDTEAFF. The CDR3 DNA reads TGTGCCACCTGGGGAACGGGAGACACTGAAGCTTTCTTT.

The CDR3 here is CAWSVLGTRVGYTF. DNA of the CDR3: TGTGCCTGGAGTGTACTGGGGACACGGGTCGGCTACACCTTC. This chain joins TRBV30 and TRBJ1-2; D is perhaps TRBD1 (6 bases). Trimming took 0 bases from V and 8 from J, leaving 16 bases between them. CDR3 length equals 14 residues. CDR1 is GTSNPN, CDR2 SVGIG, per germline (reference sequence).

The CDR3 loop reads CASRQLQRGEKLFF. CDR3 DNA: TGTGCCAGCAGGCAACTACAGAGGGGTGAAAAACTGTTTTTT. The chain couples TRBV28 to TRBJ1-4; maybe TRBD1 (5 bases). The V end lost 6 bases, the J end lost 7 bases, and 15 bases lay between the germline ends. The CDR3 has 14 amino acids. The germline V gene has CDR1 MDHEN and CDR2 SYDVKM.

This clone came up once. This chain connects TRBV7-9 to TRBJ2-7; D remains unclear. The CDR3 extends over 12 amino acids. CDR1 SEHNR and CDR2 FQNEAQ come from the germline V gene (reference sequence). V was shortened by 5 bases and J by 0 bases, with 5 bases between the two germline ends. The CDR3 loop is CASSLSSYEQYF. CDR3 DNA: TGTGCCAGCAGCCTTAGCTCCTACGAGCAGTACTTC.

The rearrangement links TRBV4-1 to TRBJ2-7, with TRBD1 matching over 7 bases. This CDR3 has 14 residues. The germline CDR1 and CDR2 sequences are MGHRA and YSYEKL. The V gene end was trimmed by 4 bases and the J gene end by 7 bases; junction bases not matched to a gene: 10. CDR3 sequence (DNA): TGCGCCAGCAGCCCCAGACAGGGATTGGAGGAGCAGTACTTC. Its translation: CASSPRQGLEEQYF.

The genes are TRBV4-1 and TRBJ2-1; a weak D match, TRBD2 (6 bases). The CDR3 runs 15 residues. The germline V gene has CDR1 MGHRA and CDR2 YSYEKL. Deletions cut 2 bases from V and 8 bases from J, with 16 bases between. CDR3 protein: CASSQPVREFYEQFF. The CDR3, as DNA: TGCGCCAGCAGCCAACCCGTACGGGAGTTCTATGAGCAGTTCTTC.